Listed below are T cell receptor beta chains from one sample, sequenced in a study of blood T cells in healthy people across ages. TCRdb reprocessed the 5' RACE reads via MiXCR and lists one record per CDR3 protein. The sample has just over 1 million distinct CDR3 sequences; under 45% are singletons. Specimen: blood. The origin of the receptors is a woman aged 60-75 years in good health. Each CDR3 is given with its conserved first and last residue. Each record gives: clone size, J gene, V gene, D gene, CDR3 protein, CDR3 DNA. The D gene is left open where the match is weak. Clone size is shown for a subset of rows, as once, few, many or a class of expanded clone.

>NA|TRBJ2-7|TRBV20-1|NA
CSPKRTAPSYEQYF
TGCAGTCCAAAACGGACAGCCCCCTCCTACGAGCAGTACTTC
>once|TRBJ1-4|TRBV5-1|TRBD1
CASSRRGSWTGDEKLFF
TGCGCCAGCAGCCGGCGGGGGAGCTGGACAGGGGATGAAAAACTGTTTTTT
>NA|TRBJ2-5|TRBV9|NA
CASSGAGSGTQYF
TGTGCCAGCAGCGGAGCTGGGTCGGGGACCCAGTACTTC
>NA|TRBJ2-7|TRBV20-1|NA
CSASSVYNEQYF
TGCAGTGCTAGTTCGGTCTACAATGAGCAGTACTTC
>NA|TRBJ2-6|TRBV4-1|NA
CASSRVWAGSSGANVLTF
TGCGCCAGCAGCCGAGTTTGGGCAGGGTCTTCTGGGGCCAACGTCCTGACTTTC
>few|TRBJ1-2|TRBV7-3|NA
CASSLDGGSGRYGYTF
TGTGCCAGCAGCCTAGACGGGGGTTCCGGGCGTTATGGCTACACCTTC
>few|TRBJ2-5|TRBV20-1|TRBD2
CSALGGSEETQYF
TGCAGTGCTCTGGGGGGGTCGGAGGAGACCCAGTACTTC
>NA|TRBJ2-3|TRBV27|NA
CASSLHSGVVLADTQYF
TGTGCCAGCAGTCTGCATAGTGGCGTAGTGCTGGCAGATACGCAGTATTTT
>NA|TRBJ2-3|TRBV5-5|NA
CASSFAHSRTDTQYF
TGTGCCAGCAGCTTTGCGCATAGCCGCACAGATACGCAGTATTTT
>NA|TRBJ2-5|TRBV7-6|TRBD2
CASSLVAGEETQYF
TGTGCCAGCAGCTTAGTAGCGGGAGAGGAGACCCAGTACTTC
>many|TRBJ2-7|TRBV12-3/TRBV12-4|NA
CASSFRRGPTSYEQYF
TGTGCCAGCAGCTTTCGGAGGGGGCCGACTTCCTACGAGCAGTACTTC
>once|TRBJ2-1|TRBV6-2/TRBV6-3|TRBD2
CASRTLAGDYNEQFF
TGTGCCAGCAGAACACTAGCGGGAGATTACAATGAGCAGTTCTTC
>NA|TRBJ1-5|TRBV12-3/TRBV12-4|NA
CASSLSRNYSNQPQHF
TGTGCCAGCAGTTTGAGCAGGAATTATAGCAATCAGCCCCAGCATTTT
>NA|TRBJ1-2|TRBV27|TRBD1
CASRGAYGTGVTYGYTF
TGTGCCAGCAGGGGCGCATATGGGACAGGGGTTACCTATGGCTACACCTTC
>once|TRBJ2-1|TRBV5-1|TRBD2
CASSLGLAGNWNEQFF
TGCGCCAGCAGCTTGGGTCTAGCGGGAAATTGGAATGAGCAGTTCTTC
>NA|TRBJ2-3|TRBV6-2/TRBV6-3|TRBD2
CASRELAGAPTDTQYF
TGTGCCAGCAGGGAACTAGCGGGAGCTCCCACAGATACGCAGTATTTT
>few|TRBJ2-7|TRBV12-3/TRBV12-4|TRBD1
CASRNLQGTPYEQYF
TGTGCCAGCAGGAACCTACAGGGGACCCCGTACGAGCAGTACTTC
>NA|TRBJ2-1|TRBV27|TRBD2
CASSFRTSGRSEQFF
TGTGCCAGCAGTTTCCGGACTAGCGGGAGATCTGAGCAGTTCTTC
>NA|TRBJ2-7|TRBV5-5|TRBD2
CASSFSGSIYEQYF
TGTGCCAGCAGCTTTAGCGGGAGTATCTACGAGCAGTACTTC
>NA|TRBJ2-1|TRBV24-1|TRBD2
CATSDPSGVTYNEQFF
TGTGCCACCAGTGATCCTAGCGGAGTCACCTACAATGAGCAGTTCTTC
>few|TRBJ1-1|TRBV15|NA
CATSRDDSMNTEAFF
TGTGCCACCAGCAGAGATGACAGCATGAACACTGAAGCTTTCTTT
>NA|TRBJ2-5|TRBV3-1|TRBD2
CASSQQGLAGRETQYF
TGTGCCAGCAGCCAACAGGGACTAGCGGGTCGAGAGACCCAGTACTTC
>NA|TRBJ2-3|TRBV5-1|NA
CASSLAGTGWADTQYF
TGCGCCAGCAGCTTAGCAGGGACCGGATGGGCAGATACGCAGTATTTT
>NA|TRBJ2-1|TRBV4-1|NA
CASSQDPKNEQFF
TGCGCCAGCAGCCAAGATCCCAAAAATGAGCAGTTCTTC
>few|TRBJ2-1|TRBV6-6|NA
CASSYSVRREADEQFF
TGTGCCAGCAGTTACTCGGTGCGGAGGGAGGCTGATGAGCAGTTCTTC
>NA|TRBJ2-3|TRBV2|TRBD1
CANTPGQGTDTQYF
TGTGCCAACACCCCGGGACAGGGGACAGATACGCAGTATTTT
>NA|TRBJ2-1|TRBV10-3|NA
CAISEQGTYNEQFF
TGTGCCATCAGTGAACAGGGTACCTACAATGAGCAGTTCTTC
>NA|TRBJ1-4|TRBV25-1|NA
CASSSGGFEKLFF
TGTGCCAGCAGTTCCGGGGGCTTTGAAAAACTGTTTTTT
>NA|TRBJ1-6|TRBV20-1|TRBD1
CSAAPGQGNSPLHF
TGCAGTGCGGCTCCGGGACAGGGTAATTCACCCCTCCACTTT
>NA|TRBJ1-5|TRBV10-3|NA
CAISEYSSQPQHF
TGTGCCATCAGTGAGTACAGTTCTCAGCCCCAGCATTTT
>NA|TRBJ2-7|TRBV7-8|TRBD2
CASSFQPRRLAGSYEQYF
TGTGCCAGCAGCTTCCAACCCCGTCGACTAGCGGGCTCCTACGAGCAGTACTTC
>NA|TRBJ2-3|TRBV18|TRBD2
CASSPLPDTSGISQYF
TGTGCCAGCTCACCTTTACCCGATACTAGCGGGATTTCGCAGTATTTT
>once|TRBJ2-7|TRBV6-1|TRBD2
CASSKAGAPYEQYF
TGTGCCAGCAGTAAAGCGGGAGCCCCCTACGAGCAGTACTTC
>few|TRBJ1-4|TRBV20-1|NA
CSATTPNEKLFF
TGCAGTGCCACGACCCCGAATGAAAAACTGTTTTTT
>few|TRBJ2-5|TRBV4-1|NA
CASSQLTEGTQYF
TGCGCCAGCAGCCAATTAACAGAAGGGACCCAGTACTTC
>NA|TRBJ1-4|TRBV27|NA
CASSSLTPGTRVREKLFF
TGTGCCAGCAGTTCTCTTACGCCTGGGACGAGGGTCCGCGAAAAACTGTTTTTT
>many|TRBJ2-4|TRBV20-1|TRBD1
CSASDRVYKNIQYF
TGCAGTGCTAGTGACAGGGTCTACAAAAACATTCAGTACTTC
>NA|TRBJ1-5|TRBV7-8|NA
CAGSIDYQPQHF
TGTGCCGGCTCGATCGACTATCAGCCCCAGCATTTT
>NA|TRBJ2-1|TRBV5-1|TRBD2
CASSPGLAVRTDEQFF
TGCGCCAGCAGCCCGGGTCTAGCGGTTCGAACTGATGAGCAGTTCTTC
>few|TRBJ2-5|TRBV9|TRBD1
CASSPRWGDRGHETQYF
TGTGCCAGCAGCCCGCGATGGGGCGACAGGGGGCACGAGACCCAGTACTTC
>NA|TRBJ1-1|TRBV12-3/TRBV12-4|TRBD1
CASSLSDRGTANTEAFF
TGTGCCAGCAGTTTATCTGACAGGGGGACAGCAAACACTGAAGCTTTCTTT
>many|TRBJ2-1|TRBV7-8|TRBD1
CASSLGQGGSEQFF
TGTGCCAGCAGCTTGGGACAGGGGGGCAGTGAGCAGTTCTTC
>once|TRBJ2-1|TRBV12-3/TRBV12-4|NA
CASSRNMWNEQFF
TGTGCCAGCAGTCGCAACATGTGGAATGAGCAGTTCTTC
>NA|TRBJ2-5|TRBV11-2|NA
CASSLDRSQETQYF
TGTGCCAGCAGCTTAGACAGGTCCCAAGAGACCCAGTACTTC
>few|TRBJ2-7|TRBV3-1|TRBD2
CASSPRLRALAGDNEQYF
TGTGCCAGCAGCCCCCGGCTGAGGGCACTAGCGGGAGACAACGAGCAGTACTTC
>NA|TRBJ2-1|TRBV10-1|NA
CASSSPDSSYNEQFF
TGCGCCAGCAGTTCCCCTGACTCTTCCTACAATGAGCAGTTCTTC
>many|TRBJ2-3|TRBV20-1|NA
CSAKEPDTQYF
TGCAGCGCAAAGGAGCCAGATACGCAGTATTTT
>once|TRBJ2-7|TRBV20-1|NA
CSARDLKGPSYEQYF
TGCAGTGCTAGAGATCTCAAGGGGCCCTCCTACGAGCAGTACTTC
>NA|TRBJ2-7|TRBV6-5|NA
CASSDRNYEQYF
TGTGCCAGCAGCGACCGAAACTACGAGCAGTACTTC
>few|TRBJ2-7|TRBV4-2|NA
CASSQARGGVYEQYF
TGTGCCAGCAGCCAAGCTCGAGGGGGTGTCTACGAGCAGTACTTC
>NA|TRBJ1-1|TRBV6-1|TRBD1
CASSLTGWNTEAFF
TGTGCCAGCAGTCTGACAGGGTGGAACACTGAAGCTTTCTTT
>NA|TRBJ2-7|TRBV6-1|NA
CASSEIRGRRNEQYF
TGTGCCAGCAGTGAAATCAGGGGTAGGAGGAACGAGCAGTACTTC
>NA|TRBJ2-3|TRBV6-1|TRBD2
CATFTGFSGSWSHTDTQYF
TGTGCCACCTTTACAGGGTTCAGCGGGAGTTGGTCCCACACAGATACGCAGTATTTT
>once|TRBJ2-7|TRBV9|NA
CASSGRDHYEQYF
TGTGCCAGCAGCGGCCGGGACCACTACGAGCAGTACTTC
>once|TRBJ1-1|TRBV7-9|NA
CASSLNDGGEAFF
TGTGCCAGCAGCTTAAATGACGGGGGTGAAGCTTTCTTT
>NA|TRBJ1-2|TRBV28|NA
CASSLDSRPGLGTF
TGTGCCAGCAGTTTGGATTCCCGGCCCGGTTTGGGCACCTTC